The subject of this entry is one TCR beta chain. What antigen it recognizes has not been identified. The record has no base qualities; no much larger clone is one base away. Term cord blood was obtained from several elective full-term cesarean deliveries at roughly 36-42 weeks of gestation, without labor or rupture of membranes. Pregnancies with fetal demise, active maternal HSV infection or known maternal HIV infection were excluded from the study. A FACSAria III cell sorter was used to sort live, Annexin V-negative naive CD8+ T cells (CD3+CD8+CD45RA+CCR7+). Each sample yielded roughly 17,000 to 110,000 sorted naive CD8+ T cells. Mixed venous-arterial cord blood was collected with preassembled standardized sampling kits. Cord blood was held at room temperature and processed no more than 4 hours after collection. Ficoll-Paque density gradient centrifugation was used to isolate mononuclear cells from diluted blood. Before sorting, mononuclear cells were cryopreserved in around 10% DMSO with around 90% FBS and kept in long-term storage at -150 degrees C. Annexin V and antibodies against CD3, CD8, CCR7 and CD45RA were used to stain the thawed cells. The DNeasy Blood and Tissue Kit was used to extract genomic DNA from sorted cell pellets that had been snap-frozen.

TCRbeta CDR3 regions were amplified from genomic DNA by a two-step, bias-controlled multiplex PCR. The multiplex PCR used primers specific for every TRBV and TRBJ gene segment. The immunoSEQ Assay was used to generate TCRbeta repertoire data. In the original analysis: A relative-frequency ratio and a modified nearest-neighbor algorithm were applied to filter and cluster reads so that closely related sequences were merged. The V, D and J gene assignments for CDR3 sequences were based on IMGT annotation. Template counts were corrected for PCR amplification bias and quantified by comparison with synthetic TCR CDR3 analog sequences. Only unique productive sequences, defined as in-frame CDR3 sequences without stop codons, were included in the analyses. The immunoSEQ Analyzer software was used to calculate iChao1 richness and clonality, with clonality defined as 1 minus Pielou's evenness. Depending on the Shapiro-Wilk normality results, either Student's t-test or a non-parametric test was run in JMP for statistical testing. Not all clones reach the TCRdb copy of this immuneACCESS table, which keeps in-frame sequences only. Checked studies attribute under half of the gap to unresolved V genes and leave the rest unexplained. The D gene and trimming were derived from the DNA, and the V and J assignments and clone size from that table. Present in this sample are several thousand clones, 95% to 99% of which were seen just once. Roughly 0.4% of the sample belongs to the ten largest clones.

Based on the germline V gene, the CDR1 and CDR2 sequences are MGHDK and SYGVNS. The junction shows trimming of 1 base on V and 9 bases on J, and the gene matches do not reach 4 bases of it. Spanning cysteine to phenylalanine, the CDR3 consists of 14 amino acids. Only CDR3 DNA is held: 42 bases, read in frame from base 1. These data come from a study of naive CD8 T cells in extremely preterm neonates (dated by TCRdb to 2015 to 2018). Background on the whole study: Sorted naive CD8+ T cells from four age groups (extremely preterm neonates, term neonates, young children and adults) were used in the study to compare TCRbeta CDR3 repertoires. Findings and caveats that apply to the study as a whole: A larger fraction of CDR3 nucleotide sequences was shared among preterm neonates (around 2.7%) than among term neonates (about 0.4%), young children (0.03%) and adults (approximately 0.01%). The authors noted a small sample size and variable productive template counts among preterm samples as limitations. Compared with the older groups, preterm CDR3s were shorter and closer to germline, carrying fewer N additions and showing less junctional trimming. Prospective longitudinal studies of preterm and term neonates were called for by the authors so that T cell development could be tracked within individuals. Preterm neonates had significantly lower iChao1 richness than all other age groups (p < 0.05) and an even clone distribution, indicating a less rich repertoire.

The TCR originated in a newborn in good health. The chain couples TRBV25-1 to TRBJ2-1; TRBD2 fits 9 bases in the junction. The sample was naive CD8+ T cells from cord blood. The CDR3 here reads CASSEFGSGSEQFF. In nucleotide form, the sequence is TGTGCCAGCAGTGAATTTGGTAGCGGGAGTGAGCAGTTCTTC.